This record looks at one TCR beta chain sequence and its context. Using immunoSEQ multiplex PCR, the repertoire was profiled, and TCRdb retains in-frame clones only, with some absent. The sample has more than 300,000 clones; about 82% are singletons. The data were obtained in a study of Ad26.COV2.S vaccination and SARS-CoV-2 variants. The length of the CDR3 is 16 residues. In germline, CDR1 is LGHDT, CDR2 YNNKEL (reference sequence). The V and J ends lost 4 bases and 2 bases respectively, with 17 bases between them. Treatment in this sample: around 19 received Ad26.COV2.S at low or high dose, single or two shots; 5 received placebo; per-sample allocation not given. The samples date from day 63 after the first vaccine or placebo injection.

Material: peripheral blood, obtained in a trial of Ad26.COV2.S vaccine versus placebo. V and J are TRBV3-1 (or the pseudogene TRBV3-2) and TRBJ1-1, with D tentatively TRBD1 (5 bases). The TCR comes from a person aged 18 to 65 who received the Ad26.COV2.S COVID-19 vaccine or a placebo. The CDR3 is CASSLWDGRLNTEAFF. The CDR3 nucleotides read TGTGCCAGCAGCCTATGGGACGGACGCCTTAACACTGAAGCTTTCTTT.